Shown below are 22 T cell receptor beta chains from a single sample sequenced in a study of regulatory T cells in long-lasting Graves disease. In building TCR beta libraries, iRepertoire HTBI primers were used together with Arm-PCR of CDR3 regions. TCRdb processed the multiplex PCR reads anew with MiXCR; each CDR3 protein has one entry. The data hold about 540,000 distinct CDR3 sequences, with approximately 13% observed a single time. The time point here: newly diagnosed GD, antithyroid drugs for less than 3 months. The TCR library was made from RNA extracted from PBMCs. This sample was also put to use in a study of T cells in Graves' hyperthyroidism and ophthalmopathy.

The sample consisted of peripheral blood mononuclear cells (PBMCs), taken at new diagnosis, from a patient treated with antithyroid drugs. These receptors came from a man younger than 40 with Graves disease.

V gene TRBV5-1 combines with J gene TRBJ2-1; tentative D call: TRBD2 (5 bases). This CDR3 has 14 amino acids. Trimming took off 0 bases at V and 5 bases at J, with 9 bases between the two ends. Germline CDR1 and CDR2: SGHRS and YFSETQ. The CDR3 spells CASSLVRGDNEQFF. The CDR3 DNA follows: TGCGCCAGCAGCTTGGTTCGGGGAGACAATGAGCAGTTCTTC.

This clonotype came up many times. The chain carries TRBV7-2 and TRBJ1-1; TRBD1 matches at 7 bases. With V trimmed by 0 bases and J by 1 base, 2 bases remained unmatched. The germline V gene encodes CDR1 SGHTA and CDR2 FQGNSA. The CDR3 is 15 amino acids. The CDR3 loop is CASSLAGDRNTEAFF. CDR3 bases: TGTGCCAGCAGCTTAGCGGGGGACAGGAACACTGAAGCTTTCTTT.

The V call is TRBV4-2, the J call TRBJ2-7; D ambiguous. V was cut by 1 base and J by 2 bases, with 9 bases left in between. Per germline, CDR1 LGHNA and CDR2 YNFKEQ. The CDR3 is 14 residues long. The CDR3 bases are TGTGCCAGCAGCCAAGGGGAAGGGACCTACGAGCAGTACTTC. It specifies CASSQGEGTYEQYF.

The V call is TRBV29-1, the J call TRBJ2-5; D gene unclear. This CDR3 comprises 13 residues. Germline CDR1 reads SQVTM; CDR2 reads ANQGSEA. The germline V and J ends were trimmed by 0 bases and 4 bases, with 9 bases remaining between them. CDR3 sequence: CSVEDWMLETQYF. CDR3 DNA: TGCAGCGTTGAAGATTGGATGCTAGAGACCCAGTACTTC.

This clonotype showed up just a few times. The chain uses TRBV20-1 and TRBJ2-1; D might be TRBD1 (5 bases). The germline gives CDR1 DFQATT, CDR2 SNEGSKA (reference sequence). V was clipped by 1 base and J by 9 bases, with 10 bases between them. This CDR3 has 12 amino acids. The CDR3 region has the DNA TGCAGTGCTAGAGCGGTAAGGGGTGAGCAGTTCTTC. Protein product: CSARAVRGEQFF.

This clonotype showed up just a few times. The rearrangement joins TRBV11-2 to TRBJ1-4, with a weak D call TRBD1 (5 bases). Trimming left V 6 bases short and J 5 bases short, with 16 bases between. This CDR3 has 15 amino acids. The germline CDR1 and CDR2 sequences are SGHAT and FQNNGV. CDR3: CASRLTGAFNEKLFF. The CDR3 DNA is TGTGCCAGCAGGTTAACCGGGGCCTTCAATGAAAAACTGTTTTTT.

This clonotype was recorded many times. This rearrangement joins TRBV12-3 or TRBV12-4 to TRBJ2-7; perhaps TRBD1 as D (6 bases). V was shortened by 4 bases and J by 3 bases, with 13 bases between the two germline ends. The CDR3 consists of 14 residues. The CDR3 reads CASSYSGTNYEQYF. For the CDR3, the DNA is TGTGCCAGCAGTTATTCCGGGACAAACTACGAGCAGTACTTC.

This clonotype showed up many times. The rearrangement joins TRBV7-9 to TRBJ1-1, with 7 bases lining up with TRBD1. The CDR3 is 14 residues long. CDR1 and CDR2 (germline): SEHNR, FQNEAQ (reference sequence). J lost 6 bases, V lost 7 bases, and 11 bases had no gene match. This CDR3 reads CASTYYKGAAEAFF. As DNA, the CDR3 is TGTGCCAGCACCTACTATAAGGGGGCGGCTGAAGCTTTCTTT.

The V call is TRBV18, the J call TRBJ2-7; the match to TRBD2 covers 9 bases. The CDR3 runs to 15 residues. V lost 3 bases and J lost 5; bases outside the gene matches: 8. In germline, CDR1 is KGHSH, CDR2 LQKENI. CDR3 residues: CASSPAAGGADEQYF. The DNA of the CDR3 is TGTGCCAGCTCACCGGCGGCGGGAGGGGCCGACGAGCAGTACTTC.

This clonotype was recorded at least ten times. This chain links TRBV11-2 with TRBJ1-1; D may be TRBD1 (6 bases). Germline V gene data show CDR1 as SGHAT and CDR2 as FQNNGV. Trimming took off 5 bases at V and 0 bases at J, with 16 bases between the two ends. CDR3 length: 16 amino acids. CDR3 sequence reads: CASSRGYGGMNTEAFF. The DNA of the CDR3 is TGTGCCAGCAGCAGGGGGTATGGGGGGATGAACACTGAAGCTTTCTTT.

This clonotype was picked up a small number of times. This chain connects TRBV7-9 to TRBJ1-6; no clear D gene. V gave up 5 bases and J gave up 8 bases, with 16 bases separating them. Germline CDR1 SEHNR, CDR2 FQNEAQ (reference sequence). The CDR3 length is 15 residues. Written as DNA, the CDR3 is TGTGCCAGCAGCACTAGGAACAGATTACATTCACCCCTCCACTTT. Its translation: CASSTRNRLHSPLHF. Together with reference TRBV7-9 and TRBJ1-6, the CDR3 gives the full variable domain: DTGVSQNPRHKITKRGQNVTFRCDPISEHNRLYWYRQTLGQGPEFLTYFQNEAQLEKSRLLSDRFSAERPKGSFSTLEIQRTEQGDSAMYLCASSTRNRLHSPLHFGNGTRLTVT.

This clonotype was counted many times. Compared with germline, one end of the junction differs, possibly owing to a read error. This chain uses TRBV30 with TRBJ2-1; the D is unclear. Germline-derived CDR1 and CDR2 are GTSNPN and SVGIG (reference sequence). The CDR3 runs 10 residues. CDR3 region: CAWSGVVSVF. The CDR3 coding sequence is TGTGCCTGGTCAGGCGTTGTATCGGTCTTC.

This clonotype has a single count. The chain employs TRBV7-9 and TRBJ1-1; a possible D gene is TRBD1 (5 bases). Germline V gene sequence: CDR1 SEHNR, CDR2 FQNEAQ (reference sequence). V dropped 1 base and J dropped 10 bases, with 13 bases sitting between them. The CDR3 loop spans 13 amino acids. Here the CDR3 reads CASSLGGGGRAFF. For the CDR3, the DNA is TGTGCCAGCAGCTTAGGGGGGGGAGGGCGAGCTTTCTTT.

There are many counts of this clonotype. This chain uses TRBV29-1 with TRBJ2-1, with D possibly being TRBD1 (6 bases). This CDR3 region has 14 residues. Germline CDR1 is SQVTM and CDR2 is ANQGSEA. Trimming took 5 bases from V and 8 from J, leaving 19 bases between them. CDR3 DNA: TGCAGCGTTATCGGGACACATTCGACCGATGAGCAGTTCTTC. This codes for CSVIGTHSTDEQFF.

Of note for this clonotype: This likely reflects a read error, since a far larger clone is one base away. V gene TRBV11-2 combines with J gene TRBJ2-1, with 7 nucleotides matching TRBD2. Looked up from germline, CDR1 is SGHAT and CDR2 is FQNNGV. Unmatched junction bases numbered 3, after V lost 5 bases and J lost 8 bases. The CDR3 runs 12 residues. The CDR3 DNA sequence: TGTGCCAGCAGCGGGGCGGGAGATGAGCAGTTCTTC. Translating it yields CASSGAGDEQFF.

The V gene is TRBV20-1, the J gene TRBJ2-1, with TRBD2 as a possible D gene (6 bases). Looked up from germline, CDR1 is DFQATT and CDR2 is SNEGSKA (reference sequence). The CDR3 runs 15 residues. CDR3 sequence: CSSLGGAGSYNEQFF. As DNA, the CDR3 is TGCAGCTCCCTAGGCGGGGCCGGCTCCTACAATGAGCAGTTCTTC.

The table lists this clonotype with many counts. The V call is TRBV6-5, the J call TRBJ1-1; TRBD1 matches at 9 bases. With 2 bases clipped from V and 1 base from J, the junction kept 5 bases outside the gene matches. Germline V gene lookup returns CDR1 MNHEY and CDR2 SVGAGI. The CDR3 loop spans 16 amino acids. The CDR3 loop is CASSYLGTGTNTEAFF. The CDR3 bases are TGTGCCAGCAGTTACCTCGGGACAGGGACGAACACTGAAGCTTTCTTT.

This chain links TRBV5-5 with TRBJ2-5, with 7 bases lining up with TRBD2. This CDR3 region has 16 residues. The germline V gene encodes CDR1 SGHKS and CDR2 YYEKEE (reference sequence). V shed 4 bases, J shed 7 bases, and the junction held 16 bases outside the gene matches. The CDR3 DNA follows: TGTGCCAGCAGCGTCCTGCCGGGACTACCCGCGGGGACCCAGTACTTC. Protein product: CASSVLPGLPAGTQYF. Drawing the rest from reference TRBV5-5 and TRBJ2-5, the complete variable domain is DAGVTQSPTHLIKTRGQQVTLRCSPISGHKSVSWYQQVLGQGPQFIFQYYEKEERGRGNFPDRFSARQFPNYSSELNVNALLLGDSALYLCASSVLPGLPAGTQYFGPGTRLLVL.

The chain combines TRBV20-1 with TRBJ2-1, with D possibly TRBD2 on 5 matching bases. The CDR3 is made up of 15 amino acids. V lost 1 base to trimming and J lost 1 base, with 11 bases between them. The V gene's germline CDR1 is DFQATT and CDR2 SNEGSKA (reference sequence). CDR3 nucleotide sequence: TGCAGTGCTAGAGTTGAGGGAGAATCCTACAATGAGCAGTTCTTC. Translation gives CSARVEGESYNEQFF.

This clonotype has ten or more counts. The chain uses TRBV20-1 and TRBJ2-7; possibly TRBD2 for D (6 bases). With 3 bases removed from V and 1 base from J, the gap between germline ends came to 19 bases. This CDR3 is 16 amino acids long. Germline V gene lookup returns CDR1 DFQATT and CDR2 SNEGSKA (reference sequence). The DNA for the CDR3 is TGCAGTGCTAGTCCTTCGGTGGGGGGTAGGTCCTACGAGCAGTACTTC. It specifies CSASPSVGGRSYEQYF.

This clonotype was seen only a few times. This chain links TRBV7-8 with TRBJ2-7; 8 bases match TRBD2. After removal of 5 bases from V and 7 bases from J, the junction contained 16 bases not matched to a gene. Germline V gene sequence: CDR1 SGHVS, CDR2 FQNEAQ. The CDR3 spans 16 residues. CDR3 DNA sequence: TGTGCCAGCAGCGCCGCGGAAGCGGGAGACGTCTGGGAGCAGTACTTC. It yields the protein CASSAAEAGDVWEQYF.

This clonotype occurred many times. The chain is built from TRBV7-9 and TRBJ2-5, with D tentatively TRBD1 (6 bases). The CDR3 consists of 15 residues. CDR1 and CDR2 (germline): SEHNR, FQNEAQ (reference sequence). V lost 6 bases, J lost 5 bases, and 19 bases lay in between. This CDR3 reads CASRPTGSPRETQYF. DNA of the CDR3: TGTGCCAGCAGACCGACAGGCTCCCCGAGGGAGACCCAGTACTTC.